This record looks at one T cell receptor (beta chain) sequence and its context. How the authors handled the data: For nucleated cells, counts were estimated from reference gene primer amplification. Assay used: immunoSEQ multiplex PCR; TCRdb lists only in-frame clones, some missing. That table is the source of V, J and clone size, and D and trimming were worked out from the DNA. The sample holds nearly 45,000 clones; under 90% are singletons and the top ten take 40% to 45%. The source of the sample is a study of blood T cell repertoires in COVID-19. Study as a whole: Some COVID-19 samples were acute and others convalescent; all came from the United States, Italy and Spain.

Germline V gives CDR1 SGHDN, CDR2 FVKESK. The CDR3 length is 16 residues. J gave up 6 bases and V 1 base, and 9 bases lay outside the gene matches. Source material: peripheral blood. The V gene is TRBV14, the J gene TRBJ2-3; 8 bases are shared with TRBD1. This clonotype was obtained from a human donor in a cohort sampled during active COVID-19. The chain's CDR3 is CASSQVPGGATDTQYF. In nucleotides, the CDR3 is TGTGCCAGCAGCCAAGTCCCAGGGGGCGCGACGGATACGCAGTATTTT.